This T cell receptor beta chain was sequenced during a study of identical twins. Study-wide findings and caveats: Analyses of zero insertions could be partly confounded by invariant MAIT and iNKT cells.

Comments on this clonotype: Its antigen is currently unknown.

TCRdb independently ran MiXCR on the 5' RACE reads; one entry per CDR3 protein. The table records approximately 680,000 distinct CDR3 sequences, 7.1% of them present only once. The data also belong to a second study, concerning yellow fever vaccine responses in identical twins.

The sequence was obtained from a woman aged 18-30 years in good health. Material for sequencing was PBMCs.

The DNA of the CDR3 is TGTGCCAGCAGGGCCGGGACAGGGGTTTTTAGTGAGCAGTTCTTC. It encodes CASRAGTGVFSEQFF. This rearrangement joins TRBV7-9 to TRBJ2-1; 10 nucleotides line up with TRBD1. Germline CDR1 SEHNR, CDR2 FQNEAQ (reference sequence). J lost 9 bases, V lost 6 bases, and 11 bases had no gene match. The CDR3 loop spans 15 amino acids. Full variable domain (missing parts from reference TRBV7-9 and TRBJ2-1): DTGVSQNPRHKITKRGQNVTFRCDPISEHNRLYWYRQTLGQGPEFLTYFQNEAQLEKSRLLSDRFSAERPKGSFSTLEIQRTEQGDSAMYLCASRAGTGVFSEQFFGPGTRLTVL.